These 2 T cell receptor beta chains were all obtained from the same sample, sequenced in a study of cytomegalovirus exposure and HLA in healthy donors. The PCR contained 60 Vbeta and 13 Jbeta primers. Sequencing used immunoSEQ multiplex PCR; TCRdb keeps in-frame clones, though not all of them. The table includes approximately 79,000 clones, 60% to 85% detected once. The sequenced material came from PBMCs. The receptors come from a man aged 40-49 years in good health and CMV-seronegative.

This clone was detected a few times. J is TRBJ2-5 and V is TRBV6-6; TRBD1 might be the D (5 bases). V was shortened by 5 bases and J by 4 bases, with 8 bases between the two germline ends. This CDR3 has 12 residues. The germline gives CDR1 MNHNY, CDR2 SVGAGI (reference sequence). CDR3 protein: CASSRGSETQYF. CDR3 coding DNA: TGTGCCAGCAGTAGGGGTTCAGAGACCCAGTACTTC.

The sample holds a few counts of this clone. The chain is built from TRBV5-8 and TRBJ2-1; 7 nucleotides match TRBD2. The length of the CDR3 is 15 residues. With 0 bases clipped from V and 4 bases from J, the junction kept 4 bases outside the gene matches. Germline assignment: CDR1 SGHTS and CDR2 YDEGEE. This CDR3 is CASSLGDYQYNEQFF. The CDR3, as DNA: TGTGCCAGCAGCTTGGGGGACTACCAATACAATGAGCAGTTCTTC.